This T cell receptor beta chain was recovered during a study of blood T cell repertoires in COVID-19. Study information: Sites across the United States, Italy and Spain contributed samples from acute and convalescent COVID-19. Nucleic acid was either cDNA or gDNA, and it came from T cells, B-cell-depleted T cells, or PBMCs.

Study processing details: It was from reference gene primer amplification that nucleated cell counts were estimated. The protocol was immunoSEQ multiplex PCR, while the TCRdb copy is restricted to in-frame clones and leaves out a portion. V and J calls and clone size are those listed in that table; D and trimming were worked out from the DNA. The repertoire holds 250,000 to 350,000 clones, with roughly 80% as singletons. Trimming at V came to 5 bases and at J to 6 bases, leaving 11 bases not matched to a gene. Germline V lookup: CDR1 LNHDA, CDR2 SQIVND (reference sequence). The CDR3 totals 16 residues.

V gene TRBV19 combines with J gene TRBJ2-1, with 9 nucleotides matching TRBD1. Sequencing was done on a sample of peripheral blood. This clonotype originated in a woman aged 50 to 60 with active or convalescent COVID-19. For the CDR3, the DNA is TGTGCCAGTAGTTTACTTGGACAGGGGAAGGGCAATGAGCAGTTCTTC. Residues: CASSLLGQGKGNEQFF.